These 27 T cell receptor beta chains came from one sample sequenced in a study of cytomegalovirus exposure and HLA in healthy donors. PCR primers comprised 60 Vbeta and 13 Jbeta primers. The table came from immunoSEQ multiplex PCR; TCRdb's copy has only in-frame clones and leaves some out. The table shows approximately 100,000 clones, with roughly 70% occurring only once. The sequenced sample consisted of PBMCs. The origin of the receptors is a middle-aged man in good health and CMV-seropositive.

The rearrangement joins TRBV29-1 to TRBJ2-4; 8 bases map to TRBD1. This CDR3 has 15 amino acids. Germline V gene data show CDR1 as SQVTM and CDR2 as ANQGSEA. V lost 1 base and J lost 9; bases outside the gene matches: 11. CDR3 loop: CSVEGPQGARGIQYF. The CDR3 DNA sequence: TGCAGCGTTGAAGGCCCGCAGGGGGCGAGGGGCATTCAGTACTTC.

The V call is TRBV7-9, the J call TRBJ1-2; D uncertain. CDR1 and CDR2 (germline): SEHNR, FQNEAQ (reference sequence). CDR3 size: 15 residues. Trimming stripped 5 bases from V and 4 bases from J, with 17 bases between. DNA of the CDR3: TGTGCCAGCAGCCGAGTCTCGGCGGCCGGCTATGGCTACACCTTC. This translates into CASSRVSAAGYGYTF.

The table lists this clone with a few counts. The V gene is TRBV6-5, the J gene TRBJ1-5; D not resolved. The germline V gene has CDR1 MNHEY and CDR2 SVGAGI. The V end lost 2 bases, the J end lost 6 bases, and 8 bases lay between the germline ends. The CDR3 is 13 amino acids. CDR3 coding DNA: TGTGCCAGCAGTTACGTGGTCGGTCAGCCCCAGCATTTT. Translation gives CASSYVVGQPQHF.

V gene TRBV18 combines with J gene TRBJ2-5; D may be TRBD2 (5 bases). The CDR3 contains 13 residues. Germline V gives CDR1 KGHSH, CDR2 LQKENI. The ends were cut back, 3 bases at V and 2 bases at J, with 7 bases in the middle. The CDR3 coding sequence is TGTGCCAGCTCACCTTCGGGGCAAGAGACCCAGTACTTC. Translating gives CASSPSGQETQYF.

The chain combines TRBV7-9 with TRBJ1-4; D is unclear. Germline lookup yields CDR1 SEHNR and CDR2 FQNEAQ (reference sequence). This CDR3 contains 14 residues. Deletions cut 1 base from V and 0 bases from J, with 3 bases between. CDR3 sequence: CASSLVSTNEKLFF. CDR3 nucleotide sequence: TGTGCCAGCAGCTTAGTATCAACTAATGAAAAACTGTTTTTT.

J is TRBJ2-1 and V is TRBV29-1; 14 bases agree with TRBD2. CDR1 is SQVTM and CDR2 is ANQGSEA in the germline V gene. V dropped 6 bases and J dropped 8; count of bases not matched to a gene: 6. The CDR3 has 14 amino acids. In DNA, the CDR3 is TGCAGCGTCCTGACTAGCGGGAGGGCCGATGAGCAGTTCTTC. Its protein product is CSVLTSGRADEQFF.

The DNA for the CDR3 is TGTGCCAGCAGTCGGGACAGGGTGGAAAATAATGAAAAACTGTTTTTT. This sequence encodes CASSRDRVENNEKLFF. The chain has TRBV2 and TRBJ1-4, with TRBD1 matching over 9 bases. The junction had 8 bases not matched to a gene; V was cut back by 5 bases and J by 4 bases. Germline V gene sequence: CDR1 SNHLY, CDR2 FYNNEI. The CDR3 has 16 residues. The full variable domain, with the rest looked up from reference TRBV2 and TRBJ1-4, is EPEVTQTPSHQVTQMGQEVILRCVPISNHLYFYWYRQILGQKVEFLVSFYNNEISEKSEIFDDQFSVERPDGSNFTLKIRSTKLEDSAMYFCASSRDRVENNEKLFFGSGTQLSVL.

In its sample, this clone was seen a few times. The V gene is TRBV5-4, the J gene TRBJ1-2; D remains unclear. The CDR3 sequence is 13 residues long. Trimming took 4 bases from V and 5 from J, leaving 12 bases between them. CDR1 is SGHNT and CDR2 is YYREEE in the germline V gene (reference sequence). CDR3 residues: CASSDIEGYGYTF. As DNA, the CDR3 is TGTGCCAGCAGCGATATAGAGGGTTATGGCTACACCTTC.

This clone was observed once. The gene calls are TRBV6-5 and TRBJ1-2, with D possibly being TRBD1 (5 bases). The CDR3 consists of 16 residues. Trimming removed 4 bases at V and 6 bases at J, with 21 bases between. Looked up from germline, CDR1 is MNHEY and CDR2 is SVGAGI. Here the CDR3 DNA reads TGTGCCAGCAGTTCCCCCAGCGGGGCCCAAGTGGATGGCTACACCTTC. Protein sequence: CASSSPSGAQVDGYTF.

The rearrangement uses TRBV2 and TRBJ2-5, with 8 positions matching TRBD1. The CDR3 is made up of 17 amino acids. Per the germline V gene, CDR1 is SNHLY and CDR2 is FYNNEI. With 4 bases clipped from V and 1 base from J, the junction kept 11 bases outside the gene matches. The DNA of the CDR3 is TGTGCCAGCAGTGCGGCTCGGGGACAGGCAATCCAAGAGACCCAGTACTTC. Encoded protein: CASSAARGQAIQETQYF.

The CDR3 DNA reads TGTGCCAGCAGCTTGGCCGGGAGGGCAAGTGAGCAGTACTTC. As protein: CASSLAGRASEQYF. The rearrangement links TRBV5-4 to TRBJ2-7; 8 positions agree with TRBD2. CDR1 SGHNT and CDR2 YYREEE come from the germline V gene (reference sequence). This CDR3 comprises 14 residues. V lost 0 bases, J lost 7 bases, and 6 bases stayed unmatched.

The count of this clone is one. This chain uses TRBV25-1 with TRBJ2-7, with a tentative D call TRBD2 (6 bases). Trimming left V 2 bases short and J 5 bases short, with 10 bases between. Germline CDR1 and CDR2: MGHDK and SYGVNS. The CDR3 runs to 13 residues. DNA for the CDR3: TGTGCCAGCAGTGAAGGGAGGATCGACGAGCAGTACGTC. It is translated as CASSEGRIDEQYV.

V gene TRBV6-1 combines with J gene TRBJ2-3; 8 bases line up with TRBD1. From germline, CDR1 is MNHNS and CDR2 SASEGT. The V and J ends lost 10 bases and 1 base, in that order; junction bases with no gene match: 4. The CDR3 contains 13 residues. For the CDR3, the DNA is TGTGCCACCAGGGGGCGCGGCACAGATACGCAGTATTTT. Translation: CATRGRGTDTQYF.

The chain employs TRBV7-2 and TRBJ1-2, with 10 nucleotides matching TRBD1. The CDR3 consists of 15 residues. Germline CDR1 reads SGHTA; CDR2 reads FQGNSA. J was trimmed by 3 bases and V by 6 bases; bases with no gene match: 7. The CDR3 reads CASRTSGTGDYGYTF. CDR3 bases: TGTGCCAGCAGGACATCCGGGACAGGGGACTATGGCTACACCTTC.

The genes are TRBV4-2 and TRBJ2-3; D perhaps matches TRBD2 (6 bases). This CDR3 has 15 amino acids. V lost 7 bases to trimming and J lost 8 bases, with 22 bases between them. Germline V gives CDR1 LGHNA, CDR2 YNFKEQ. Here the CDR3 DNA reads TGTGCCAGCACCCTTGGGGAGGCTGAGGTCGGTACGCAGTATTTT. Translating gives CASTLGEAEVGTQYF.

J is TRBJ2-5 and V is TRBV13, with D perhaps TRBD2 (5 bases). From germline, CDR1 is PRHDT and CDR2 FYEKMQ (reference sequence). V was trimmed by 5 bases and J by 5 bases, leaving 12 bases between them. The CDR3 is 13 amino acids. The CDR3 bases are TGTGCCAGCAGCCCTTCGGAGGACGAGACCCAGTACTTC. It codes for CASSPSEDETQYF.

V is TRBV10-2 and J is TRBJ2-3, with 7 bases that match TRBD2. V was pared by 4 bases and J by 1 base, with 5 bases of the junction left unmatched. This CDR3 is built from 15 residues. Germline V gene data show CDR1 as WSHSY and CDR2 as SAAADI. CDR3 protein: CASSGIAGGTDTQYF. DNA of the CDR3: TGCGCCAGCAGTGGTATAGCGGGCGGCACAGATACGCAGTATTTT.

This clone was detected once. The rearrangement joins TRBV29-1 to TRBJ2-1; 8 nucleotides align to TRBD1. The germline V gene encodes CDR1 SQVTM and CDR2 ANQGSEA. With 3 bases clipped from V and 9 bases from J, the junction kept 13 bases outside the gene matches. The CDR3 length is 15 residues. The CDR3 spells CSVDSSAGGLSEQFF. CDR3 coding DNA: TGCAGCGTTGACAGCTCGGCAGGGGGCTTGAGTGAGCAGTTCTTC.

The chain carries TRBV30 and TRBJ1-4, with D perhaps matching TRBD1 (6 bases). CDR3 length: 12 amino acids. The germline V gene encodes CDR1 GTSNPN and CDR2 SVGIG (reference sequence). V lost 3 bases, J lost 8 bases, and 10 bases lay in between. CDR3 in DNA: TGTGCCTGGAGCCGGGACAAGGAAAAACTGTTTTTT. It codes for CAWSRDKEKLFF.

This chain joins TRBV5-1 and TRBJ1-1; weak D call: TRBD1 (5 bases). This CDR3 is built from 15 residues. Germline V gene sequence: CDR1 SGHRS, CDR2 YFSETQ. Trimming took 4 bases from V and 4 from J, leaving 17 bases between them. DNA for the CDR3: TGCGCCAGCAGCCCCGATCGGGCGGGGACCACTGAAGCTTTCTTT. Its protein product is CASSPDRAGTTEAFF.

The chain employs TRBV28 and TRBJ2-2, with D possibly matching TRBD1 (6 bases). The CDR3 is made up of 15 amino acids. Trimming shortened V by 3 bases and J by 0 bases, and 8 bases separated the two germline ends. Germline loops: CDR1 MDHEN, CDR2 SYDVKM. This CDR3 reads CASSLRTANTGELFF. The CDR3 bases are TGTGCCAGCAGTTTGAGGACAGCGAACACCGGGGAGCTGTTTTTT.

This sequence joins TRBV4-1 and TRBJ2-5; D might be TRBD1 (5 bases). The V and J ends lost 0 bases and 5 bases respectively, with 13 bases between them. Germline CDR1 is MGHRA and CDR2 is YSYEKL. This CDR3 region has 15 residues. CDR3 bases: TGCGCCAGCAGCCAAGAATGGGCAGGGCGGGAGACCCAGTACTTC. The encoded protein is CASSQEWAGRETQYF.

The chain carries TRBV5-1 and TRBJ2-5; D might be TRBD2 (5 bases). The germline V gene has CDR1 SGHRS and CDR2 YFSETQ. V lost 0 bases to trimming and J lost 2 bases, with 11 bases between them. This CDR3 contains 15 residues. CDR3 coding DNA: TGCGCCAGCAGCTTGGGAGACTACTTACAAGAGACCCAGTACTTC. Protein sequence: CASSLGDYLQETQYF.

The chain carries TRBV19 and TRBJ1-2; 8 nucleotides align to TRBD1. Germline CDR1 LNHDA, CDR2 SQIVND (reference sequence). Germline trimming cut 0 bases from V and 2 bases from J; bases unmatched to any gene: 2. This CDR3 region has 15 residues. The CDR3 sequence: CASSIDQGANYGYTF. CDR3 nucleotides: TGTGCCAGTAGTATAGATCAGGGGGCGAACTATGGCTACACCTTC.

The J gene is TRBJ2-2, the V gene TRBV27, with 10 bases lining up with TRBD2. The V gene's germline CDR1 is MNHEY and CDR2 SMNVEV (reference sequence). The V gene end was trimmed by 4 bases and the J gene end by 4 bases; junction bases not matched to a gene: 0. The length of the CDR3 is 14 residues. The CDR3 bases are TGTGCCAGCAGTTGGACTAGCGGCACCGGGGAGCTGTTTTTT. Its protein is CASSWTSGTGELFF.

DNA of the CDR3: TGTGCCAGCAGCTCAGTGGACAGCGAGCAGTACTTC. It translates to CASSSVDSEQYF. J is TRBJ2-7 and V is TRBV7-8; perhaps TRBD1 as D (6 bases). The CDR3 is 12 residues long. CDR1 and CDR2 from the germline V gene are SGHVS and FQNEAQ. Trimming stripped 4 bases from V and 6 bases from J, with 10 bases between.

V and J are TRBV4-3 and TRBJ1-5, with a weak D call TRBD1 (5 bases). The CDR3 spans 15 residues. The V gene lost 4 bases and the J gene lost 4 bases, with 14 bases spanning the gap. Germline CDR1 reads LGHNA; CDR2 reads YSLEER. Here the CDR3 reads CASSPDLTDNQPQHF. The CDR3, as DNA: TGCGCCAGCAGCCCAGACTTGACAGATAATCAGCCCCAGCATTTT.